At least ten counts were recorded for the clone carrying this T cell receptor beta chain. These data originate in a study of Graves' ophthalmopathy and Graves' hyperthyroidism. As the template, RNA transcripts were used to amplify TCR beta CDR3 regions. Investigators did first-round RT-PCR with HTBI primers, then second-round multiplex PCR. MiXCR, run by TCRdb on the multiplex PCR reads, gives a single entry per CDR3 protein. The data contain some 360,000 distinct CDR3 sequences, approximately 17% of them singletons. The sequence was collected from an adult woman with stable Graves' hyperthyroidism. The sequencing sample was made of peripheral blood.

For the CDR3, the DNA is TGTGCCAGTAAGGGCAGGGGGCTGGCGAGCACTGAAGCTTTCTTT. The encoded protein is CASKGRGLASTEAFF. V gene TRBV19 combines with J gene TRBJ1-1; 8 nucleotides align to TRBD1. Germline loops: CDR1 LNHDA, CDR2 SQIVND (reference sequence). CDR3 length: 15 amino acids. The J segment lost 4 bases and the V segment lost 7 bases, leaving 11 bases of the junction unmatched. Combining the CDR3 with reference TRBV19 and TRBJ1-1 gives the whole variable domain DGGITQSPKYLFRKEGQNVTLSCEQNLNHDAMYWYRQDPGQGLRLIYYSQIVNDFQKGDIAEGYSVSREKKESFPLTVTSAQKNPTAFYLCASKGRGLASTEAFFGQGTRLTVV.